What follows are 32 T cell receptor beta chains derived from one specimen sequenced in a study of cytomegalovirus exposure and HLA in healthy donors. 60 Vbeta and 13 Jbeta primers were used in PCR. Generated by immunoSEQ multiplex PCR, the TCRdb table keeps only in-frame clones and is missing some. The listing records about 130,000 clones. The sample comprised PBMCs. The receptors shown here come from a man younger than 30 in good health and CMV-seronegative.

V usage is TRBV10-3 and J usage is TRBJ2-5; TRBD1 is a possible D gene (6 bases). V was pared by 1 base and J by 0 bases, with 9 bases between. This CDR3 comprises 15 residues. From germline, CDR1 is ENHRY and CDR2 SYGVKD. CDR3: CAISEYQGYQETQYF. In DNA form, the CDR3 reads TGTGCCATCAGTGAGTACCAGGGGTACCAAGAGACCCAGTACTTC.

The chain couples TRBV10-2 to TRBJ1-5; possibly TRBD1 for D (6 bases). Trimming removed 4 bases at V and 2 bases at J, with 24 bases between. Germline CDR1 is WSHSY and CDR2 is SAAADI. CDR3 length: 19 residues. This chain's CDR3 is CASSGEGDRSVLGNQPQHF. The CDR3, as DNA: TGCGCCAGCAGTGGGGAGGGTGACAGGTCAGTTCTGGGCAATCAGCCCCAGCATTTT.

The genes are TRBV5-5 and TRBJ1-4; D may be TRBD1 (5 bases). Germline CDR1 and CDR2: SGHKS and YYEKEE (reference sequence). V was trimmed by 2 bases and J by 4 bases, leaving 9 bases between them. CDR3 length: 14 residues. The CDR3 nucleotides read TGTGCCAGCAGCTTTAAAGGGGATAATGAAAAACTGTTTTTT. Its protein product is CASSFKGDNEKLFF.

The chain employs TRBV5-1 and TRBJ2-1, with D perhaps matching TRBD2 (5 bases). The CDR3 has 14 residues. Trimming took off 4 bases at V and 4 bases at J, with 12 bases between the two ends. CDR1 is SGHRS, CDR2 YFSETQ, per germline. The DNA for the CDR3 is TGCGCCAGCAGCCTGGGTGGGGAGTACAATGAGCAGTTCTTC. Protein: CASSLGGEYNEQFF.

V and J are TRBV11-2 and TRBJ2-7, with TRBD1 identical over 9 bases. CDR1 SGHAT and CDR2 FQNNGV come from the germline V gene. This CDR3 contains 15 residues. The V and J ends lost 3 bases and 3 bases, in that order; junction bases with no gene match: 6. The CDR3 is CASSLGTGTGYEQYF. The CDR3 DNA reads as TGTGCCAGCAGCTTGGGGACAGGGACCGGCTACGAGCAGTACTTC. The full variable domain, completed using reference TRBV11-2 and TRBJ2-7, is EAGVAQSPRYKIIEKRQSVAFWCNPISGHATLYWYQQILGQGPKLLIQFQNNGVVDDSQLPKDRFSAERLKGVDSTLKIQPAKLEDSAVYLCASSLGTGTGYEQYFGPGTRLTVT.

This sequence joins TRBV4-3 and TRBJ2-7; 7 positions agree with TRBD1. Germline CDR1 reads LGHNA; CDR2 reads YSLEER. The CDR3 covers 14 residues. The J segment lost 6 bases and the V segment lost 6 bases, leaving 11 bases of the junction unmatched. The CDR3 sequence is CASRHTLQGREQYF. CDR3 sequence (DNA): TGCGCCAGCAGACACACCCTACAGGGGCGCGAGCAGTACTTC.

The CDR3 loop reads CASSSQTGDPLYGYTF. CDR3 coding DNA: TGTGCCAGCAGTTCTCAAACAGGGGACCCTCTCTATGGCTACACCTTC. J is TRBJ1-2 and V is TRBV28, with 7 bases aligning to TRBD1. In germline, CDR1 is MDHEN, CDR2 SYDVKM. With 4 bases clipped from V and 4 bases from J, the junction kept 12 bases outside the gene matches. CDR3 length: 16 residues.

The V and J genes are TRBV6-5 and TRBJ1-5; D unclear. CDR3 length: 14 amino acids. Germline CDR1 reads MNHEY; CDR2 reads SVGAGI. V dropped 1 base and J dropped 3 bases, with 7 bases sitting between them. CDR3 nucleotide sequence: TGTGCCAGCAGTTACTTCGGGGTCAATCAGCCCCAGCATTTT. Protein product: CASSYFGVNQPQHF.

The chain links TRBV27 to TRBJ2-2, with D perhaps matching TRBD1 (6 bases). The germline V and J ends were trimmed by 6 bases and 6 bases, with 14 bases remaining between them. The CDR3 spans 14 residues. From germline, CDR1 is MNHEY and CDR2 SMNVEV (reference sequence). The CDR3 reads CASRPLQGPGELFF. The CDR3 region has the DNA TGTGCCAGCAGGCCCTTACAGGGACCCGGGGAGCTGTTTTTT.

The chain employs TRBV5-1 and TRBJ2-5; TRBD1 matches at 7 bases. Germline CDR1 reads SGHRS; CDR2 reads YFSETQ. V shed 0 bases and J 5 bases; nucleotides not matched to a gene: 10. This CDR3 region has 16 residues. DNA of the CDR3: TGCGCCAGCAGCTTGGGCCTAGGGGGCCCAGGGGAGACCCAGTACTTC. This gives the protein CASSLGLGGPGETQYF.

The V and J genes are TRBV5-1 and TRBJ2-5; D may be TRBD1 (6 bases). This CDR3 has 13 amino acids. The germline gives CDR1 SGHRS, CDR2 YFSETQ. Trimming shortened V by 2 bases and J by 5 bases, and 10 bases separated the two germline ends. The CDR3 reads CASSFGTWETQYF. The CDR3 bases are TGCGCCAGCAGCTTTGGGACATGGGAGACCCAGTACTTC.

The V call is TRBV15, the J call TRBJ1-2, with TRBD1 matching over 9 bases. Germline-derived CDR1 and CDR2 are LNHNV and YYDKDF (reference sequence). The CDR3 has 12 residues. V lost 8 bases and J lost 8; bases outside the gene matches: 6. CDR3 in DNA: TGTGCCACCTGGGGGACAGGGCCGGGCTACACCTTC. Translating gives CATWGTGPGYTF.

The CDR3 region is CASSPPRGWETQYF. CDR3 DNA sequence: TGTGCCAGCTCACCACCTAGGGGCTGGGAGACCCAGTACTTC. The chain is built from TRBV18 and TRBJ2-5; D is possibly TRBD1 (5 bases). Trimming took 0 bases from V and 5 from J, leaving 10 bases between them. This CDR3 region has 14 residues. Germline loops: CDR1 KGHSH, CDR2 LQKENI.

The chain carries TRBV25-1 and TRBJ2-2; D ambiguous. V was clipped by 7 bases and J by 3 bases, with 6 bases between them. This CDR3 has 12 amino acids. Germline V gene sequence: CDR1 MGHDK, CDR2 SYGVNS. The CDR3 coding sequence is TGTGCCAGCACTTCTCACACCGGGGAGCTGTTTTTT. It translates to CASTSHTGELFF.

The chain combines TRBV7-8 with TRBJ1-1; a possible D gene is TRBD1 (5 bases). CDR1 is SGHVS, CDR2 FQNEAQ, per germline. V was trimmed by 5 bases and J by 7 bases, leaving 17 bases between them. CDR3 length: 14 residues. The CDR3 DNA is TGTGCCAGCAGCCTCAGGGAAGGGTTTTATGAAGCTTTCTTT. This sequence encodes CASSLREGFYEAFF.

V is TRBV5-6 and J is TRBJ2-7, with a possible D match to TRBD1 (6 bases). The CDR3 has 15 residues. The V gene's germline CDR1 is SGHDT and CDR2 YYEEEE. V gave up 4 bases and J gave up 3 bases, with 17 bases separating them. The CDR3, as DNA: TGTGCCAGCAGCCTGCACTTAGGCAGGGGCTACGAGCAGTACTTC. It is translated as CASSLHLGRGYEQYF.

The chain links TRBV28 to TRBJ1-2; no clear D. This CDR3 is 16 amino acids long. Trimming took 3 bases from V and 4 from J, leaving 18 bases between them. CDR1 MDHEN and CDR2 SYDVKM come from the germline V gene. In nucleotides, the CDR3 is TGTGCCAGCAGTTTGCTCGTCGGGAGAGGTAGCTATGGCTACACCTTC. Amino acid sequence: CASSLLVGRGSYGYTF.

V usage is TRBV7-9 and J usage is TRBJ1-1; possible D gene TRBD1, 5 bases. V lost 5 bases to trimming and J lost 1 base, with 11 bases between them. Germline CDR1 SEHNR, CDR2 FQNEAQ (reference sequence). The CDR3 covers 14 residues. The CDR3 sequence is CASSPSGGNTEAFF. DNA of the CDR3: TGTGCCAGCAGCCCTTCGGGGGGGAACACTGAAGCTTTCTTT.

The rearrangement joins TRBV10-3 to TRBJ2-2; D is perhaps TRBD2 (5 bases). Germline V lookup: CDR1 ENHRY, CDR2 SYGVKD. Between the trimmed V and J ends, which lost 11 bases and 5 bases, there was a span of 15 bases. The CDR3 length is 13 residues. The CDR3 loop is CASANGETGELFF. The CDR3 coding sequence is TGTGCCTCCGCGAACGGGGAAACCGGGGAGCTGTTTTTT.

The chain carries TRBV10-3 and TRBJ1-5, with a tentative D call TRBD1 (5 bases). Trimming removed 9 bases from V and 3 bases from J, with 12 bases in between. From germline, CDR1 is ENHRY and CDR2 SYGVKD. The CDR3 contains 13 residues. CDR3 DNA: TGTGCCATTTCGCGACAGCCCAATCAGCCCCAGCATTTT. This encodes CAISRQPNQPQHF.

The chain carries TRBV25-1 and TRBJ2-1, with 9 bases matching TRBD1. V trimming: 4 bases; J trimming: 2 bases; junction bases outside the gene matches: 3. Per the germline V gene, CDR1 is MGHDK and CDR2 is SYGVNS. CDR3 length equals 15 residues. This chain's CDR3 is CASSGYRGPYNEQFF. Written as DNA, the CDR3 is TGTGCCAGCAGTGGATACAGGGGGCCCTACAATGAGCAGTTCTTC.

The chain carries TRBV7-6 and TRBJ2-1, with 10 bases lining up with TRBD2. The germline CDR1 and CDR2 sequences are SGHVS and FNYEAQ. The CDR3 is 19 amino acids. V lost 1 base and J lost 0; bases outside the gene matches: 9. DNA of the CDR3: TGTGCCAGCAGCTTAGAGGCTAGCGGGGGTTCGAGCTCCTACAATGAGCAGTTCTTC. Translating it yields CASSLEASGGSSSYNEQFF.

J is TRBJ2-1 and V is TRBV4-2, with TRBD1 as a possible D gene (5 bases). Trimming took off 1 base at V and 1 base at J, with 14 bases between the two ends. Germline values: CDR1 LGHNA, CDR2 YNFKEQ. The length of the CDR3 is 17 residues. The CDR3 DNA reads as TGTGCCAGCAGCCAAGTTGGGCAGGGTAATTCCTACAATGAGCAGTTCTTC. This translates into CASSQVGQGNSYNEQFF.

The chain uses TRBV5-6 and TRBJ2-7; 9 bases are shared with TRBD1. Germline CDR1 and CDR2: SGHDT and YYEEEE. Trimming took 4 bases from V and 5 from J; bases not matched to a gene: 4. The CDR3 is 13 amino acids. CDR3 sequence (DNA): TGTGCCAGCAGCGGACAGGGGCGCAACGAGCAGTACTTC. As protein: CASSGQGRNEQYF.

The rearrangement links TRBV25-1 to TRBJ2-5; possible D gene TRBD2, 6 bases. The CDR3 is 14 amino acids. Germline V gives CDR1 MGHDK, CDR2 SYGVNS. V was pared by 2 bases and J by 4 bases, with 11 bases between. The CDR3 region has the DNA TGTGCCAGCAGTGAAGGGCCCGGGGGAGAGACCCAGTACTTC. Residues: CASSEGPGGETQYF. Variable domain in full (rest from reference TRBV25-1 and TRBJ2-5): EADIYQTPRYLVIGTGKKITLECSQTMGHDKMYWYQQDPGMELHLIHYSYGVNSTEKGDLSSESTVSRIRTEHFPLTLESARPSHTSQYLCASSEGPGGETQYFGPGTRLLVL.

This chain joins TRBV9 and TRBJ2-1; D possibly corresponds to TRBD1 (5 bases). Germline values: CDR1 SGDLS, CDR2 YYNGEE. This CDR3 comprises 16 residues. Trimming cost V 0 bases and J 2 bases, with 12 bases left between them. The CDR3 bases are TGTGCCAGCAGCGTAGAGAATAGCAGGGCCTACAATGAGCAGTTCTTC. It codes for CASSVENSRAYNEQFF. Variable domain in full (rest from reference TRBV9 and TRBJ2-1): DSGVTQTPKHLITATGQRVTLRCSPRSGDLSVYWYQQSLDQGLQFLIQYYNGEERAKGNILERFSAQQFPDLHSELNLSSLELGDSALYFCASSVENSRAYNEQFFGPGTRLTVL.

The gene calls are TRBV7-8 and TRBJ2-3; TRBD2 might be the D (6 bases). The V and J ends lost 5 bases and 2 bases respectively, with 14 bases between them. CDR1 SGHVS and CDR2 FQNEAQ come from the germline V gene. CDR3 length: 15 residues. CDR3 protein: CASSTEGLYTDTQYF. The CDR3 DNA reads as TGTGCCAGCAGCACGGAGGGACTGTACACAGATACGCAGTATTTT.

The V and J genes are TRBV13 and TRBJ1-1; 10 bases are a match to TRBD1. There are 18 residues in the CDR3. The junction had 16 bases not matched to a gene; V was cut back by 4 bases and J by 5 bases. The germline CDR1 and CDR2 sequences are PRHDT and FYEKMQ (reference sequence). The chain's CDR3 is CASSCDRGRPPGETEAFF. The CDR3 DNA is TGTGCCAGCAGCTGCGACAGGGGGCGACCTCCCGGGGAGACTGAAGCTTTCTTT. The full variable domain, rest sourced from reference TRBV13 and TRBJ1-1, is AAGVIQSPRHLIKEKRETATLKCYPIPRHDTVYWYQQGPGQDPQFLISFYEKMQSDKGSIPDRFSAQQFSDYHSELNMSSLELGDSALYFCASSCDRGRPPGETEAFFGQGTRLTVV.

The chain carries TRBV28 and TRBJ1-5; weak D call: TRBD1 (5 bases). CDR3 size: 13 residues. The V and J ends lost 9 bases and 11 bases respectively, with 20 bases between them. The germline gives CDR1 MDHEN, CDR2 SYDVKM. CDR3: CASAPGAGGAQHF. In nucleotides, the CDR3 is TGTGCCAGTGCCCCCGGGGCCGGCGGGGCCCAGCATTTT.

J is TRBJ1-4 and V is TRBV15, with a weak D call TRBD1 (5 bases). The V gene lost 3 bases and the J gene lost 5 bases, with 19 bases spanning the gap. This CDR3 region has 17 residues. Germline V lookup: CDR1 LNHNV, CDR2 YYDKDF (reference sequence). This CDR3 reads CATSRPPPGLPNEKLFF. For the CDR3, the DNA is TGTGCCACCAGCAGGCCCCCCCCGGGACTCCCGAATGAAAAACTGTTTTTT. Full variable domain (remainder filled in from reference TRBV15 and TRBJ1-4): DAMVIQNPRYQVTQFGKPVTLSCSQTLNHNVMYWYQQKSSQAPKLLFHYYDKDFNNEADTPDNFQSRRPNTSFCFLDIRSPGLGDTAMYLCATSRPPPGLPNEKLFFGSGTQLSVL.

The chain has TRBV7-2 and TRBJ1-5; 7 bases are shared with TRBD1. Germline loops: CDR1 SGHTA, CDR2 FQGNSA. The CDR3 extends over 17 amino acids. Trimming at V came to 7 bases and at J to 8 bases, leaving 20 bases not matched to a gene. CDR3 bases: TGTGCCAGCACCCCCCAGGGGGGAATACAGGGGCTGGAGCCCCAGCATTTT. Translation: CASTPQGGIQGLEPQHF.

The rearrangement joins TRBV5-1 to TRBJ2-5, with D perhaps matching TRBD1 (6 bases). The length of the CDR3 is 15 residues. CDR1 SGHRS and CDR2 YFSETQ come from the germline V gene. V dropped 4 bases and J dropped 1 base, with 14 bases sitting between them. Here the CDR3 reads CASSPGIGGQETQYF. The CDR3 DNA follows: TGCGCCAGCAGCCCAGGCATAGGGGGCCAAGAGACCCAGTACTTC.